Shown below are 18 T cell receptor beta chains from a single sample sequenced in a study of T-cell reconstitution after alpha-beta-depleted transplantation in children. A TCRbeta library incorporating unique molecular identifiers was prepared. TCRdb reanalysed the PCR reads using MiXCR and keeps one entry per CDR3 protein. The sample consists of a few hundred thousand distinct CDR3 sequences, around a tenth of them appearing once. The sample was peripheral blood, taken 180 days after TCRalphabeta/CD19-depleted stem cell transplant. The receptors here all came from a male patient aged 2-10 years who had a stem cell transplant for chronic granulomatous disease, so the T cells may come from the graft donor.

For this clonotype: Since a much larger clone is just one base distant, this may be a read error. The genes are TRBV10-3 and TRBJ1-5, with a tentative D call TRBD1 (6 bases). CDR1 is ENHRY and CDR2 is SYGVKD in the germline V gene. This CDR3 is 14 amino acids long. CDR3 protein: CAVRGDSGNQPQHF. CDR3 bases: TGTGCCGTCAGGGGCGACAGCGGCAATCAGCCCCAGCATTTT.

This clonotype has a count of ten or more. This chain uses TRBV20-1 with TRBJ2-1, with unresolved D. The germline gives CDR1 DFQATT, CDR2 SNEGSKA (reference sequence). The CDR3 contains 13 residues. V was trimmed by 1 base and J by 4 bases, leaving 8 bases between them. The CDR3 is CSARGTIYNEQFF. The CDR3 DNA is TGCAGTGCTAGAGGAACTATTTACAATGAGCAGTTCTTC.

Ten or more counts support this clonotype. This chain joins TRBV7-9 and TRBJ2-4; D not certain. Trimming left V 2 bases short and J 1 base short, with 12 bases between. This CDR3 comprises 16 residues. Germline V gene lookup returns CDR1 SEHNR and CDR2 FQNEAQ (reference sequence). As DNA, the CDR3 is TGTGCCAGCAGCTTATCCGTATGGACGGCCAAAAACATTCAGTACTTC. It encodes CASSLSVWTAKNIQYF.

In this sample, this clonotype turned up many times. The chain combines TRBV10-3 with TRBJ2-1; D gene ambiguous. This CDR3 spans 15 amino acids. Germline CDR1 is ENHRY and CDR2 is SYGVKD. Trimming removed 1 base from V and 2 bases from J, with 9 bases in between. The CDR3 DNA sequence: TGTGCCATCAGTGAGTGGGCAGCGACCTACAATGAGCAGTTCTTC. The encoded protein is CAISEWAATYNEQFF.

This clonotype was detected many times. The V call is TRBV28, the J call TRBJ1-4; D possibly corresponds to TRBD1 (6 bases). Trimming took off 8 bases at V and 7 bases at J, with 17 bases between the two ends. This CDR3 contains 14 residues. CDR1 is MDHEN and CDR2 is SYDVKM in the germline V gene. The CDR3 region is CASSTWTDSEKLFF. The CDR3 nucleotides read TGTGCCAGCTCCACCTGGACAGACAGTGAAAAACTGTTTTTT.

This clonotype was observed many times. The J gene is TRBJ2-5, the V gene TRBV20-1; 7 positions agree with TRBD2. The CDR3 covers 15 residues. The ends lost 4 bases at V and 0 bases at J; junction bases unmatched: 8. Per the germline V gene, CDR1 is DFQATT and CDR2 is SNEGSKA (reference sequence). The CDR3 here is CSATPAGRYQETQYF. The CDR3 DNA reads TGCAGTGCTACCCCAGCGGGAAGGTACCAAGAGACCCAGTACTTC.

This clonotype was counted at least ten times. The rearrangement links TRBV6-7 to TRBJ2-1; 14 nucleotides line up with TRBD2. TRBV6-7 is noted as an ORF with a role that remains uncertain. With 2 bases clipped from V and 0 bases from J, the junction kept 6 bases outside the gene matches. This CDR3 has 19 residues. In DNA form, the CDR3 reads TGTGCCAGCAGTTACACGGGACTAGCGGGGGCTTCCTCCTACAATGAGCAGTTCTTC. Amino acid sequence: CASSYTGLAGASSYNEQFF.

CDR3 protein: CASSESTGVSTDTQYF. In DNA, the CDR3 is TGCGCCAGCAGTGAGTCGACGGGGGTTAGCACAGATACGCAGTATTTT. This sequence joins TRBV10-1 and TRBJ2-3, with D possibly TRBD2 on 6 matching bases. This CDR3 region has 16 residues. Per germline, CDR1 WNHNN and CDR2 SYGVQD (reference sequence). Trimming shortened V by 0 bases and J by 0 bases, and 10 bases separated the two germline ends.

This clonotype was picked up a small number of times. This chain joins TRBV20-1 and TRBJ1-5, with 7 bases identical to TRBD1. Trimming at V came to 3 bases and at J to 5 bases, leaving 7 bases not matched to a gene. Germline V gives CDR1 DFQATT, CDR2 SNEGSKA (reference sequence). The CDR3 has 14 residues. The CDR3 DNA reads as TGCAGTGCTAGGGCAGGGGGTGAAGATCAGCCCCAGCATTTT. The encoded protein is CSARAGGEDQPQHF.

The chain couples TRBV7-9 to TRBJ1-5; a possible D gene is TRBD1 (5 bases). Trimming shortened V by 1 base and J by 5 bases, and 18 bases separated the two germline ends. Germline V gene data show CDR1 as SEHNR and CDR2 as FQNEAQ (reference sequence). CDR3 length equals 17 residues. The CDR3: CASSLGPPQEVDQPQHF. The CDR3 DNA reads as TGTGCCAGCAGCTTAGGCCCCCCACAGGAGGTCGATCAGCCCCAGCATTTT.

This clonotype occurred many times. The chain employs TRBV7-8 and TRBJ2-7; 9 nucleotides match TRBD1. The J segment lost 2 bases and the V segment lost 5 bases, leaving 4 bases of the junction unmatched. This CDR3 is 14 amino acids long. Germline V gives CDR1 SGHVS, CDR2 FQNEAQ. The CDR3 protein is CASSRDRDAYEQYF. The CDR3 DNA reads as TGTGCCAGCAGCAGGGACAGGGATGCCTACGAGCAGTACTTC.

This clonotype was recorded many times. The chain employs TRBV29-1 and TRBJ1-1; D is possibly TRBD1 (5 bases). Germline V gives CDR1 SQVTM, CDR2 ANQGSEA. V lost 1 base to trimming and J lost 6 bases, with 6 bases between them. This CDR3 is built from 11 residues. Written as DNA, the CDR3 is TGCAGCGTTGAAGGCAGGGCTGAAGCTTTCTTT. Translating it yields CSVEGRAEAFF.

This clonotype occurred many times. CDR3 sequence: CASSLGQGNQPQHF. CDR3 DNA: TGTGCCAGCAGTTTAGGTCAGGGCAATCAGCCCCAGCATTTT. The chain employs TRBV12-3 or TRBV12-4 and TRBJ1-5; D uncertain. Trimming left V 1 base short and J 2 bases short, with 6 bases between. This CDR3 is built from 14 residues.

This clonotype came up a few times. The chain joins TRBV21-1 to TRBJ1-1; the table's D call, TRBD1, has no DNA check behind it. TRBV21-1 is recorded as a pseudogene. CDR3 length equals 15 residues. The CDR3 DNA is TGTGCCAGCACCAAAGGGGGGGGGGCCGACACTGAAGCTTTCTTT. Protein: CASTKGGGADTEAFF.

As to this clonotype: A read error may be the cause here, since a much bigger clone is one base away. The gene calls are TRBV18 and TRBJ1-6; 7 bases align to TRBD1. Per the germline V gene, CDR1 is KGHSH and CDR2 is LQKENI. With 3 bases clipped from V and 7 bases from J, the junction kept 9 bases outside the gene matches. This CDR3 has 16 residues. CDR3: CASSPVPRQGNSPLHF. CDR3 nucleotide sequence: TGTGCCAGCTCACCGGTCCCGAGACAGGGAAATTCACCCCTCCACTTT.

There are many counts of this clonotype. The CDR3 DNA reads as TGCGCCAGCAGCTTGGTGCCTAGCGGATCGAACACCGGGGAGCTGTTTTTT. Protein product: CASSLVPSGSNTGELFF. This chain uses TRBV5-1 with TRBJ2-2; TRBD2 matches 7 bases. Germline trimming cut 0 bases from V and 0 bases from J; bases unmatched to any gene: 5. The CDR3 consists of 17 residues. Germline loops: CDR1 SGHRS, CDR2 YFSETQ. The variable domain in full, completed from reference TRBV5-1 and TRBJ2-2, reads KAGVTQTPRYLIKTRGQQVTLSCSPISGHRSVSWYQQTPGQGLQFLFEYFSETQRNKGNFPGRFSGRQFSNSRSEMNVSTLELGDSALYLCASSLVPSGSNTGELFFGEGSRLTVL.

This clonotype has ten or more counts. The chain carries TRBV20-1 and TRBJ1-4, with 7 bases lining up with TRBD1. The V gene end was trimmed by 4 bases and the J gene end by 5 bases; junction bases not matched to a gene: 16. Germline V gives CDR1 DFQATT, CDR2 SNEGSKA (reference sequence). The CDR3 consists of 17 residues. For the CDR3, the DNA is TGCAGTGCTAAGGGTCAGAGGGTTTTACAGGGGAATGAAAAACTGTTTTTT. Encoded protein: CSAKGQRVLQGNEKLFF.

This clonotype appeared many times. The V and J genes are TRBV5-1 and TRBJ2-3, with 11 bases identical to TRBD2. The J segment lost 0 bases and the V segment lost 1 base, leaving 4 bases of the junction unmatched. Looked up from germline, CDR1 is SGHRS and CDR2 is YFSETQ. The CDR3 length is 17 residues. DNA for the CDR3: TGCGCCAGCAGCTTGCAAACTAGCGGGAGTAGCACAGATACGCAGTATTTT. This codes for CASSLQTSGSSTDTQYF.